The 24 T cell receptor beta chains below were found in one sample sequenced in a study of blood T cell repertoires in COVID-19. The method was immunoSEQ multiplex PCR; TCRdb's version includes in-frame clones alone and lacks a portion of them. The data hold about 200,000 clones, with around 79% observed a single time. The specimen sequenced was peripheral blood. All receptors come from a middle-aged man who had recovered from COVID-19.

The rearrangement links TRBV19 to TRBJ1-4, with TRBD1 matching 7 bases. CDR1 is LNHDA and CDR2 is SQIVND in the germline V gene (reference sequence). The trim removed 6 bases at V and 4 bases at J, leaving 2 bases unmatched. The CDR3 covers 13 residues. CDR3 bases: TGTGCCAGTAGGGGACAGAGTAATGAAAAACTGTTTTTT. This gives the protein CASRGQSNEKLFF.

V gene TRBV11-3 combines with J gene TRBJ2-7; maybe TRBD2 (6 bases). CDR3 size: 14 residues. Germline V gene sequence: CDR1 SGHNT, CDR2 YENEEA. V lost 5 bases, J lost 5 bases, and 16 bases lay in between. The CDR3 nucleotides read TGTGCCAGCAGCCGGTCGGGGGTGGAGGACGAGCAGTACTTC. Translating gives CASSRSGVEDEQYF.

V and J are TRBV5-8 and TRBJ2-7; tentatively, D is TRBD1 (5 bases). The CDR3 runs to 19 residues. The V end was cut by 4 bases, the J end by 4 bases, with 30 bases between. CDR1 SGHTS and CDR2 YDEGEE come from the germline V gene. In DNA, the CDR3 is TGTGCCAGCAGCCCAGAGTTCCCCCAGCTCGACAGATCGCATTACGAGCAGTACTTC. Translating it yields CASSPEFPQLDRSHYEQYF.

This clone was seen just once. For the CDR3, the DNA is TGTGCCAGCAACCACCCCGGGACAGGAGGTCTAGCGGGATTTGTTGAGCAGTTCTTC. It codes for CASNHPGTGGLAGFVEQFF. This chain uses TRBV7-9 with TRBJ2-1; D might be TRBD2 (9 bases). CDR1 and CDR2 (germline): SEHNR, FQNEAQ (reference sequence). The CDR3 runs to 19 residues. V lost 7 bases, J lost 9 bases, and 34 bases lay in between.

The chain uses TRBV7-3 and TRBJ2-1, with 9 nucleotides matching TRBD1. V trimming: 3 bases; J trimming: 3 bases; junction bases outside the gene matches: 3. Germline CDR1 SGHTA, CDR2 FQGTGA. The CDR3 length is 15 residues. The CDR3 loop reads CASSLYRGHYNEQFF. The CDR3 nucleotides read TGTGCCAGCAGCTTGTACAGGGGGCACTACAATGAGCAGTTCTTC.

The genes are TRBV19 and TRBJ2-5, with TRBD1 matching 11 bases. V lost 7 bases, J lost 4 bases, and 8 bases stayed unmatched. In germline, CDR1 is LNHDA, CDR2 SQIVND (reference sequence). The CDR3 spans 15 residues. In nucleotides, the CDR3 is TGTGCCAGTACCGTGACCGGGACAGGGGGAGAGACCCAGTACTTC. Encoded protein: CASTVTGTGGETQYF.

As for this clone: Other nucleotide sequences in the sample specify the same CDR3. The V gene is TRBV5-1, the J gene TRBJ2-7, with 8 bases aligning to TRBD1. Germline-derived CDR1 and CDR2 are SGHRS and YFSETQ. Losses at the gene ends were 2 bases for V and 3 bases for J; bases not matched to a gene: 4. The CDR3 spans 14 residues. The CDR3 is CASSFRQGSYEQYF. CDR3 nucleotide sequence: TGCGCCAGCAGCTTTCGACAGGGGAGCTACGAGCAGTACTTC. Together with reference TRBV5-1 and TRBJ2-7, the CDR3 gives the full variable domain: KAGVTQTPRYLIKTRGQQVTLSCSPISGHRSVSWYQQTPGQGLQFLFEYFSETQRNKGNFPGRFSGRQFSNSRSEMNVSTLELGDSALYLCASSFRQGSYEQYFGPGTRLTVT.

This clone was seen only a few times. This rearrangement joins TRBV29-1 to TRBJ1-1; TRBD1 might be the D (6 bases). This CDR3 is built from 13 residues. From germline, CDR1 is SQVTM and CDR2 ANQGSEA. V dropped 2 bases and J dropped 6 bases, with 13 bases sitting between them. For the CDR3, the DNA is TGCAGCGTTGAACCACCGGACAGTGCTGAAGCTTTCTTT. It codes for CSVEPPDSAEAFF.

The rearrangement joins TRBV28 to TRBJ2-1; D remains ambiguous. The germline V gene encodes CDR1 MDHEN and CDR2 SYDVKM. V lost 1 base, J lost 9 bases, and 4 bases lay in between. The CDR3 extends over 11 amino acids. The CDR3 sequence: CASSLLLEQFF. The DNA of the CDR3 is TGTGCCAGCAGTTTATTACTTGAGCAGTTCTTC.

The chain is built from TRBV5-4 and TRBJ2-5; TRBD2 aligns across 10 bases. From germline, CDR1 is SGHNT and CDR2 YYREEE (reference sequence). The ends lost 3 bases at V and 4 bases at J; junction bases unmatched: 3. The CDR3 extends over 14 amino acids. CDR3 in DNA: TGTGCCAGCAGCTCTAGCGGGGGTCGAGAGACCCAGTACTTC. Its translation is CASSSSGGRETQYF.

V and J are TRBV7-8 and TRBJ1-5, with TRBD1 identical over 7 bases. The CDR3 is 15 residues long. CDR1 is SGHVS and CDR2 is FQNEAQ in the germline V gene. Trimming at V came to 1 base and at J to 3 bases, leaving 3 bases not matched to a gene. The CDR3 DNA follows: TGTGCCAGCAGCTTAGACACAGGGGACAATCAGCCCCAGCATTTT. This encodes CASSLDTGDNQPQHF.

J is TRBJ1-1 and V is TRBV27; D is unclear. There are 14 residues in the CDR3. V lost 2 bases to trimming and J lost 2 bases, with 9 bases between them. Germline V lookup: CDR1 MNHEY, CDR2 SMNVEV (reference sequence). As DNA, the CDR3 is TGTGCCAGCAGTTTAGGCCAGTCCAACACTGAAGCTTTCTTT. This translates into CASSLGQSNTEAFF.

This clone was found a few times. The chain employs TRBV15 and TRBJ2-3; D gene uncertain. Per germline, CDR1 LNHNV and CDR2 YYDKDF (reference sequence). CDR3 length: 12 amino acids. V was cut by 0 bases and J by 7 bases, with 5 bases left in between. CDR3: CATSRDANTQYF. The CDR3 DNA reads as TGTGCCACCAGCAGAGACGCGAATACGCAGTATTTT.

The rearrangement uses TRBV7-2 and TRBJ2-7, with TRBD1 identical over 9 bases. Looked up from germline, CDR1 is SGHTA and CDR2 is FQGNSA. The V and J ends lost 5 bases and 13 bases, in that order; junction bases with no gene match: 6. This CDR3 spans 11 amino acids. CDR3 nucleotide sequence: TGTGCCAGCAGCCGGGACAGGGTGCCTTACTTC. Its translation is CASSRDRVPYF.

J is TRBJ2-5 and V is TRBV5-1; TRBD2 matches at 11 bases. Germline V gene lookup returns CDR1 SGHRS and CDR2 YFSETQ. The CDR3 is made up of 15 amino acids. Trimming at V came to 2 bases and at J to 5 bases, leaving 5 bases not matched to a gene. The CDR3 DNA follows: TGCGCCAGCAGCTTACTAGCGGGAGTAGCGGAGACCCAGTACTTC. Translated, it gives CASSLLAGVAETQYF.

The V and J genes are TRBV4-3 and TRBJ2-1, with 12 bases identical to TRBD2. From germline, CDR1 is LGHNA and CDR2 YSLEER. V was pared by 3 bases and J by 4 bases, with 10 bases of the junction left unmatched. The CDR3 is 18 amino acids. In nucleotides, the CDR3 is TGCGCCAGCAGCCAGGAACTCCGGACTAGCGGGATTTACAATGAGCAGTTCTTC. It encodes CASSQELRTSGIYNEQFF.

The rearrangement joins TRBV7-9 to TRBJ2-5, with 12 bases fitting TRBD1. The CDR3 consists of 16 residues. The germline CDR1 and CDR2 sequences are SEHNR and FQNEAQ (reference sequence). Germline trimming cut 4 bases from V and 5 bases from J; bases unmatched to any gene: 8. CDR3: CASSSFPGQGAETQYF. CDR3 in DNA: TGTGCCAGCAGCTCCTTCCCGGGACAGGGGGCTGAGACCCAGTACTTC. Full variable domain (outside the CDR3, taken from reference TRBV7-9 and TRBJ2-5): DTGVSQNPRHKITKRGQNVTFRCDPISEHNRLYWYRQTLGQGPEFLTYFQNEAQLEKSRLLSDRFSAERPKGSFSTLEIQRTEQGDSAMYLCASSSFPGQGAETQYFGPGTRLLVL.

The sample holds a few counts of this clone. The rearrangement uses TRBV12-5 and TRBJ2-1; 9 positions match TRBD2. CDR1 and CDR2 (germline): LGHNT, FRNRAP. This CDR3 is 16 amino acids long. Germline trimming cut 6 bases from V and 1 base from J; bases unmatched to any gene: 7. The CDR3 DNA reads TGTGCTAGTGGACCTCCCGGACTAGCGTCCTACAATGAGCAGTTCTTC. Amino acids: CASGPPGLASYNEQFF.

The chain employs TRBV5-6 and TRBJ1-2, with D possibly matching TRBD1 (5 bases). With 3 bases removed from V and 9 bases from J, the gap between germline ends came to 15 bases. The CDR3 runs 13 residues. Germline V gene data show CDR1 as SGHDT and CDR2 as YYEEEE. The chain's CDR3 is CASSSPGRVRYTF. The CDR3 DNA reads as TGTGCCAGCAGCTCACCCGGCAGGGTACGCTACACCTTC.

The chain links TRBV7-3 to TRBJ2-7, with D maybe TRBD2 (6 bases). CDR1 and CDR2 from the germline V gene are SGHTA and FQGTGA. The germline V and J ends were trimmed by 8 bases and 4 bases, with 12 bases remaining between them. This CDR3 contains 12 residues. The CDR3 sequence is CASAEEGYEQYF. The CDR3 nucleotides are TGTGCCAGCGCGGAGGAGGGATACGAGCAGTACTTC.

The chain employs TRBV29-1 and TRBJ2-1; TRBD2 aligns across 14 bases. This CDR3 region has 14 residues. The J segment lost 7 bases and the V segment lost 4 bases, leaving 3 bases of the junction unmatched. Per germline, CDR1 SQVTM and CDR2 ANQGSEA. CDR3: CSVGGTSGSNEQFF. CDR3 nucleotides: TGCAGCGTTGGAGGGACTAGCGGGAGTAATGAGCAGTTCTTC.

The J gene is TRBJ2-7, the V gene TRBV4-1; 9 nucleotides line up with TRBD2. From germline, CDR1 is MGHRA and CDR2 YSYEKL. This CDR3 has 15 residues. V shed 3 bases and J 8 bases; nucleotides not matched to a gene: 11. CDR3 DNA sequence: TGCGCCAGCAGCCACCCTAGCGGGAAGTTTACGCAGCAGTACTTC. Its translation: CASSHPSGKFTQQYF.

The rearrangement joins TRBV3-1 (or the pseudogene TRBV3-2) to TRBJ2-5; weak D call: TRBD1 (5 bases). The V gene lost 0 bases and the J gene lost 5 bases, with 13 bases spanning the gap. Germline V CDR1 and CDR2: LGHDT, YNNKEL (reference sequence). CDR3 length: 15 amino acids. The CDR3 region has the DNA TGTGCCAGCAGCCAAGACTTGCGGAAGGGGGAGACCCAGTACTTC. The encoded protein is CASSQDLRKGETQYF.

A single count supports this clone. The chain couples TRBV6-6 to TRBJ2-7, with a possible D match to TRBD2 (6 bases). The CDR3 is made up of 16 amino acids. Germline V gene sequence: CDR1 MNHNY, CDR2 SVGAGI (reference sequence). The V gene lost 0 bases and the J gene lost 0 bases, with 12 bases spanning the gap. CDR3 region: CASSYSGDSRSYEQYF. The CDR3 DNA sequence: TGTGCCAGCAGTTACTCAGGGGACTCTCGCTCCTACGAGCAGTACTTC.